This T cell receptor (beta chain) was retrieved from a study of control samples from healthy donors and cancer patients. V lost 6 bases and J 1 base, leaving 12 bases between the germline ends. The CDR3 is 14 residues long. Germline V lookup: CDR1 MNHEY, CDR2 SVGEGT. Repertoires were generated with immunoSEQ multiplex PCR, while TCRdb's copy carries only in-frame clones and drops some. The sample consists of approximately 28,000 clones, around 92% of them appearing once. The sequencing sample was made of PBMCs. The clonotype originates from a man between 45 and 60 years old with lung cancer. The V gene is TRBV6-2 or TRBV6-3, the J gene TRBJ1-1; D gene unclear. This CDR3 is CASSSQNANTEAFF. The CDR3 DNA reads TGTGCCAGCAGCTCCCAAAACGCGAACACTGAAGCTTTCTTT.